This T cell receptor beta chain was sequenced during a study of human T cells and chemical hapten exposure. Study context: There were per-sample TCR yield variations, arising mainly from small pooled library volume differences.

Notes on this clonotype: Its specificity is unknown.

Sample time point: patch test 2, 6 weeks after DPC sensitization. As to treatment: therapeutic diphenylcyclopropenone sensitization with weekly scalp DPC. Each donor was an alopecia patient between 18 and 70 years of age who qualified for DPC. TCRdb ran MiXCR on the RACE reads and lists one entry per CDR3 protein. The data contain 110,000 to 150,000 distinct CDR3 sequences, 12% of them seen just once; the ten biggest clones take up around 1.4%. Study-level findings and limits: PT1 expanded TCR numbers tracked positively with patch test score. Versus controls, expanded TCRs had significantly more large CDR3 similarity clusters.

V was trimmed by 2 bases and J by 6 bases, leaving 10 bases between them. Germline CDR1 is KGHSH and CDR2 is LQKENI. The CDR3 is 13 residues long. The source is a woman between 45 and 65 years old with alopecia areata. Some clones in this sample may be carry-over from other donors' samples. Here the sequenced sample was whole blood, taken in connection with sensitization to the hapten diphenylcyclopropenone (DPC). V is TRBV18 and J is TRBJ1-1, with TRBD1 as a possible D gene (5 bases). This chain's CDR3 is CASSPKSGAEAFF. The DNA of the CDR3 is TGTGCCAGCTCACCAAAGTCGGGGGCTGAAGCTTTCTTT.